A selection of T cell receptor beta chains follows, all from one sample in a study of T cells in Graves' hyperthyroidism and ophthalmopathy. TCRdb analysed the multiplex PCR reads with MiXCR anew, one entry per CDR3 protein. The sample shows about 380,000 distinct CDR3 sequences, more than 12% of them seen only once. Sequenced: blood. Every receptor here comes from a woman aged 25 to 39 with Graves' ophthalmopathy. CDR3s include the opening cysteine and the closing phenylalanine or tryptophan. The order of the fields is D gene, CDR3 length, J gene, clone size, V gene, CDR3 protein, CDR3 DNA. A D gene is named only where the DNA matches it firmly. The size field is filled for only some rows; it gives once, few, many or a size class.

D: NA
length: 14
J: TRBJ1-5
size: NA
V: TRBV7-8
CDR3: CASSLGQGRGPQHF
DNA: TGTGCCAGCAGCCTGGGACAAGGCAGGGGGCCCCAGCATTTT

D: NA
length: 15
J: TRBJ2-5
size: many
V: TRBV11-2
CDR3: CASSTSRARRETQYF
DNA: TGTGCCAGCAGCACCTCGCGAGCCCGGCGAGAGACCCAGTACTTC

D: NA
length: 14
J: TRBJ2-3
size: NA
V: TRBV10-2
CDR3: CASTAGPPDDTQYF
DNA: TGCGCCAGCACGGCAGGGCCCCCAGATGATACGCAGTATTTT

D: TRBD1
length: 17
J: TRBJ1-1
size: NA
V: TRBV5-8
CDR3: CASSFHGTGHQNTEAFF
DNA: TGTGCCAGCAGCTTCCACGGGACAGGGCACCAGAACACTGAAGCTTTCTTT

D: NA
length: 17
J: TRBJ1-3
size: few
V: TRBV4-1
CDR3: CASSHLGRERSGNTIYF
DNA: TGCGCCAGCAGCCACTTGGGACGGGAACGCTCTGGAAACACCATATATTTT

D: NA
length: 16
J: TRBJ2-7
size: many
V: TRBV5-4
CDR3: CASSSPIGGLPYEQYF
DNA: TGTGCCAGCAGCTCTCCGATCGGGGGCCTCCCCTACGAGCAGTACTTC

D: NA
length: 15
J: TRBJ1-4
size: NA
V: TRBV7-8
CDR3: CASSHLQGTNEKLFF
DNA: TGTGCCAGCAGCCACTTACAGGGAACTAATGAAAAACTGTTTTTT

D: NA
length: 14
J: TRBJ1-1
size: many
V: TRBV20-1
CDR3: CSASGANIVAEAFF
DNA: TGCAGTGCTTCAGGAGCCAACATAGTTGCTGAAGCTTTCTTT

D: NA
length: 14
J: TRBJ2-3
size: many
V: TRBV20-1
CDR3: CSATTGRVTDTQYF
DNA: TGCAGTGCCACGACAGGGAGGGTGACAGATACGCAGTATTTT

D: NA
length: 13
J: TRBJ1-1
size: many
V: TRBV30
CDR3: CAYRPPGHVEAFF
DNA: TGTGCCTACCGACCCCCGGGACACGTTGAAGCTTTCTTT

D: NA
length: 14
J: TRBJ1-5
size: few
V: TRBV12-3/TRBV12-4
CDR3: CASSWGGSNQPQHF
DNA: TGTGCCAGCAGTTGGGGGGGGAGCAATCAGCCCCAGCATTTT

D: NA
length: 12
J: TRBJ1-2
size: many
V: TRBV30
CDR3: CAWSDPGAGYTF
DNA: TGTGCCTGGAGTGACCCAGGGGCTGGCTACACCTTC

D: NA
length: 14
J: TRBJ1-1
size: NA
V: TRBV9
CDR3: CASSATGSNTEAFF
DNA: TGTGCCAGCAGCGCGACGGGGTCGAACACTGAAGCTTTCTTT

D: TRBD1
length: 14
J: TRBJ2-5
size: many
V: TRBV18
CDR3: CASSPGTGKETQYF
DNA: TGTGCCAGCTCACCCGGGACAGGGAAAGAGACCCAGTACTTC

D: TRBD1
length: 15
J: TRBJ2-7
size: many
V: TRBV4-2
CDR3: CASSQTGTGNYEQYF
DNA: TGTGCCAGCAGCCAGACCGGGACAGGGAACTACGAGCAGTACTTC

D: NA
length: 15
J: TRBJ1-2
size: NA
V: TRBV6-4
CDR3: CASRRDGQSTYGYTF
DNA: TGTGCCAGCAGAAGAGATGGACAGTCGACCTATGGCTACACCTTC

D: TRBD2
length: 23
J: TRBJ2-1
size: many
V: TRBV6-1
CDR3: CASSPKNSLGMAGGRSSYNEQFF
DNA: TGTGCCAGCAGTCCCAAAAACTCCCTAGGGATGGCGGGGGGCCGAAGCTCCTACAATGAGCAGTTCTTC

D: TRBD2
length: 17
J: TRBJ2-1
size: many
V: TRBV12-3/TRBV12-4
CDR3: CASSLTSGGWSYNEQFF
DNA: TGTGCCAGCAGCCTAACTAGCGGGGGATGGTCCTACAATGAGCAGTTCTTC

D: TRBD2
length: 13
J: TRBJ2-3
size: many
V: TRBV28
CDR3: CASMSGGADTQYF
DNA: TGTGCCAGCATGAGCGGGGGGGCAGATACGCAGTATTTT

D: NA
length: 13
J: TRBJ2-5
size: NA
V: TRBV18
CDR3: CASSPRPTETQYF
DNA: TGTGCCAGCTCACCCCGACCAACAGAGACCCAGTACTTC

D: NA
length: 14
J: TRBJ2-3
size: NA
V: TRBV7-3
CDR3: CASSLDTSTDTQYF
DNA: TGTGCCAGCAGCTTAGATACTAGCACAGATACGCAGTATTTT

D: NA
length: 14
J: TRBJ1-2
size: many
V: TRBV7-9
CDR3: CASSFPDLGYGYTF
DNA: TGTGCCAGCAGCTTTCCGGACCTTGGCTATGGCTACACCTTC

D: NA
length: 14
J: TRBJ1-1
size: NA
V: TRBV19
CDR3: CASSISGLNTEAFF
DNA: TGTGCCAGTAGTATCTCAGGGTTGAACACTGAAGCTTTCTTT

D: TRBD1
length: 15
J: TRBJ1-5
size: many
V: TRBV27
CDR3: CASRSGTGGWQPQHF
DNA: TGTGCCAGCAGATCCGGGACAGGGGGCTGGCAGCCCCAGCATTTT

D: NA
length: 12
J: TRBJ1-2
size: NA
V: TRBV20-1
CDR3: CSARVRADGYTF
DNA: TGCAGTGCTAGAGTCAGGGCGGATGGCTACACCTTC

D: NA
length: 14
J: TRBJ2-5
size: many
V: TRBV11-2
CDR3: CASNNPGGYQTQYF
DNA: TGTGCCAGCAACAATCCTGGCGGGTATCAGACCCAGTACTTC

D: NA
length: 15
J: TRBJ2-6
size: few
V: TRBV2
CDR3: CASSEWGAGANVLTF
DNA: TGTGCCAGCAGTGAATGGGGCGCTGGGGCCAACGTCCTGACTTTC

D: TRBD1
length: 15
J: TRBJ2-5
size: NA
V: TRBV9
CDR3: CASSVVGQGSETQYF
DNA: TGTGCCAGCAGCGTAGTGGGACAGGGGTCAGAGACCCAGTACTTC

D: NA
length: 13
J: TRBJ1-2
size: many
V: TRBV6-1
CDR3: CASRLGRPYGYTF
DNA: TGTGCCAGCAGATTAGGACGGCCCTATGGCTACACCTTC

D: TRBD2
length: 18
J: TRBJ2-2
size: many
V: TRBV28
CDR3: CASSLQNLAASNTGELFF
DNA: TGTGCCAGCAGTTTACAAAACCTAGCGGCTTCGAACACCGGGGAACTGTTTTTT

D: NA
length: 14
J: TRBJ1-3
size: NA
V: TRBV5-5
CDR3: CASSAVDSGNTIYF
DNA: TGTGCCAGCAGCGCAGTCGACTCTGGAAACACCATATATTTT

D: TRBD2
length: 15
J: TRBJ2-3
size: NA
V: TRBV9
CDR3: CASSRMTSATDTQYF
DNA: TGTGCCAGCAGTAGGATGACTAGCGCAACAGATACGCAGTATTTT

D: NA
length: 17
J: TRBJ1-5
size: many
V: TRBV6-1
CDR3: CASSETLDTHSNQPQHF
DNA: TGTGCCAGCAGTGAGACTTTGGACACCCATAGCAATCAGCCCCAGCATTTT

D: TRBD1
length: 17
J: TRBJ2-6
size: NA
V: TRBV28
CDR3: CASSFGQGISGANVLTF
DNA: TGTGCCAGCAGTTTCGGACAGGGGATCTCTGGGGCCAACGTCCTGACTTTC

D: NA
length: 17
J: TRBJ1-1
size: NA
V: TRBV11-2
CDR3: CASSLRARGRLNTEAFF
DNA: TGTGCCAGCAGCCTAAGGGCCAGGGGCCGTTTAAACACTGAAGCTTTCTTT

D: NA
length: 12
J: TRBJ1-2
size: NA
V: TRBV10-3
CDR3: CAISETNYGYTF
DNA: TGTGCCATCAGTGAGACTAACTATGGCTACACCTTC

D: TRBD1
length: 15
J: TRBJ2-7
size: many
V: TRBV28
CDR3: CASSFPPRTGGEQYF
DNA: TGTGCCAGCAGTTTTCCCCCCCGGACAGGGGGCGAGCAGTACTTC

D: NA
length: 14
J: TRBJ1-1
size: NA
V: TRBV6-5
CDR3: CASSYKGRGTEAFF
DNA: TGTGCCAGCAGTTACAAGGGGCGCGGGACTGAAGCTTTCTTT

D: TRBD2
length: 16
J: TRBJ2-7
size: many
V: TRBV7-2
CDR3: CASSWQSSGGSYEQYF
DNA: TGTGCCAGCAGCTGGCAATCTAGCGGGGGCTCCTACGAGCAGTACTTC

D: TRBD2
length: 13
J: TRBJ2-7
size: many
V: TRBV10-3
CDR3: CAITGLAGDEQYF
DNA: TGTGCCATCACGGGACTAGCGGGGGACGAGCAGTACTTC

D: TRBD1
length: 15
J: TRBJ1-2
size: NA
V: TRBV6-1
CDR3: CASSEAAGGVYGYTF
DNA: TGTGCCAGCAGTGAAGCCGCAGGGGGGGTATATGGCTACACCTTC

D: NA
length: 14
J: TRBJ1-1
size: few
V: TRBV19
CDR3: CASIQSGANTEAFF
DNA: TGTGCCAGTATTCAATCCGGAGCTAACACTGAAGCTTTCTTT

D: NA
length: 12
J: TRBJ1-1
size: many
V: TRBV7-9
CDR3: CASSLDLTEAFF
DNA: TGTGCCAGCAGCTTAGACCTAACTGAAGCTTTCTTT

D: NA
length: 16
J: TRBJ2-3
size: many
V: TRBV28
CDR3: CASSLYEGGATDTQYF
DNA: TGTGCCAGCAGTTTATATGAGGGGGGGGCGACAGATACGCAGTATTTT